These 4 T cell receptor beta chains share one sample of origin, sequenced in a study of blood T cells in healthy people across ages. With a J-beta primer mix and a sample-barcoded 5' primer, a second PCR ran 7 to 11 cycles. Via MiXCR, TCRdb re-called the 5' RACE reads, giving one row per CDR3 protein. The repertoire holds some 700,000 distinct CDR3 sequences, with approximately 39% as singletons. Sequenced sample: blood. The receptors were sampled from a woman aged 55-69 years in good health.

The chain links TRBV27 to TRBJ2-5, with a possible D match to TRBD2 (6 bases). The end of the DNA fits TRBJ2-7 better, so the J call may be wrong. Looked up from germline, CDR1 is MNHEY and CDR2 is SMNVEV (reference sequence). There are 15 residues in the CDR3. The CDR3 DNA is TGTGCCAGCAGTCCCCTCGGGGGAGAACAATACGAGCAGTACTTC. Protein: CASSPLGGEQYEQYF.

The J gene is TRBJ2-7, the V gene TRBV7-9, with 12 nucleotides matching TRBD2. V lost 9 bases, J lost 6 bases, and 15 bases stayed unmatched. This CDR3 has 16 amino acids. Germline-derived CDR1 and CDR2 are SEHNR and FQNEAQ (reference sequence). The CDR3 reads CASSFLSTSGSSEQYF. In DNA, the CDR3 is TGTGCCAGTAGTTTCTTATCGACTAGCGGGAGCTCCGAGCAGTACTTC.

This clonotype was observed many times. V is TRBV5-1 and J is TRBJ2-1; 7 bases line up with TRBD2. CDR1 SGHRS and CDR2 YFSETQ come from the germline V gene. Germline trimming cut 4 bases from V and 5 bases from J; bases unmatched to any gene: 6. CDR3 length: 14 amino acids. The CDR3 bases are TGCGCCAGCAGCCTCGGGACTACCGACAATGAGCAGTTCTTC. It codes for CASSLGTTDNEQFF.

This chain uses TRBV6-2 or TRBV6-3 with TRBJ2-1; the match to TRBD1 covers 8 bases. CDR3 length equals 16 residues. V lost 0 bases and J lost 6; bases outside the gene matches: 7. Germline CDR1 is MNHEY and CDR2 is SVGEGT. The CDR3 loop reads CASSYSAGGGINEQFF. CDR3 nucleotide sequence: TGTGCCAGCAGTTACTCGGCAGGGGGCGGAATCAATGAGCAGTTCTTC.